The sample holds a few counts of the clone carrying this T cell receptor beta chain. The data stem from a study of T cell changes during pregnancy in multiple sclerosis. The CDR3 spans 15 residues. The junction had 6 bases not matched to a gene; V was cut back by 4 bases and J by 2 bases. CDR1 SGHVS and CDR2 FQNEAQ come from the germline V gene. Using immunoSEQ multiplex PCR, the repertoire was profiled, and TCRdb retains in-frame clones only, with some absent. This sample has 50,000 to 55,000 clones, with around 90% found just once. The TCR was taken from a female donor with multiple sclerosis, enrolled in a pregnancy study. The chain couples TRBV7-8 to TRBJ1-2, with 8 bases identical to TRBD1. Sequencing used CD4+ T cells from peripheral blood mononuclear cells, obtained in the third trimester of pregnancy. CDR3 nucleotides: TGTGCCAGCAGCTCTAGGACAGGGTTAAACTATGGCTACACCTTC. This codes for CASSSRTGLNYGYTF.